This TCR beta chain comes out of a study of cytomegalovirus exposure and HLA in healthy donors. Study outcomes and limitations: Further analysis, carried out later, found HLA-associated TCR beta chains more clonally expanded than equally common other chains. The authors later found most CMV-associated TCR beta chains appeared HLA-restricted. Relative to the approximately 680-donor mean, N-insertions were reportedly fewer in an Asian-associated ancestry cluster in a later analysis.

When sampled, the donors appeared nominally healthy, though they likely had unrecorded immune exposures. The V and J ends lost 3 bases and 1 base respectively, with 7 bases between them. The CDR3 contains 14 residues. The germline V gene has CDR1 SGHVS and CDR2 FNYEAQ. Primers: 60 Vbeta forward and 13 Jbeta reverse. The protocol was immunoSEQ multiplex PCR, while the TCRdb copy is restricted to in-frame clones and leaves out a portion. Of around 150,000 clones listed, over 75% are singletons. Concerning this clone: The antigen remains unidentified.

The sample comprised PBMCs. The source of this sequence is a man aged 45 to 65 in good health and CMV-seropositive. The V and J genes are TRBV7-6 and TRBJ1-3; D unclear. The CDR3 is CASSFGGSGNTIYF. In nucleotides, the CDR3 is TGTGCCAGCAGCTTCGGAGGGTCTGGAAACACCATATATTTT.